One and the same sample provided the 23 T cell receptor beta chains below, sequenced in a study of shared clonotypes between healthy human individuals. Libraries were prepared by immunoSEQ multiplex PCR; TCRdb keeps only in-frame clonotypes and omits some of them. The table shows about 490,000 clones, with 70% to 80% occurring only once. The sample comprised PBMCs. These receptors came from a woman in her 40s in good health. Some clones in this sample may be carry-over from other donors' samples.

The chain carries TRBV28 and TRBJ1-2; D gene uncertain. The length of the CDR3 is 13 residues. Germline V gene sequence: CDR1 MDHEN, CDR2 SYDVKM. Trimming pared 6 bases from V and 3 bases from J, leaving 11 bases between. The CDR3 sequence is CASRVQLDYGYTF. CDR3 nucleotides: TGTGCCAGCAGGGTACAGTTGGACTATGGCTACACCTTC.

The rearrangement links TRBV2 to TRBJ2-7; 7 nucleotides line up with TRBD2. V gave up 6 bases and J gave up 7 bases; unmatched junction bases: 9. The CDR3 has 13 residues. CDR1 is SNHLY, CDR2 FYNNEI, per germline. The CDR3, as DNA: TGTGCCAGCAGGGCCGGGGAGGGCTTGGAGCAGTACTTC. Its protein product is CASRAGEGLEQYF.

J is TRBJ2-7 and V is TRBV6-6; TRBD2 is a possible D gene (5 bases). The germline V gene has CDR1 MNHNY and CDR2 SVGAGI (reference sequence). The CDR3 is 14 amino acids. V was cut by 6 bases and J by 1 base, with 13 bases left in between. Here the CDR3 reads CASREDGVSYEQYF. In DNA, the CDR3 is TGTGCCAGCAGGGAGGACGGTGTATCCTACGAGCAGTACTTC.

This clone has a handful of counts. This sample includes further DNA sequences coding for the same CDR3. V gene TRBV2 combines with J gene TRBJ2-3, with D uncertain. V lost 5 bases, J lost 2 bases, and 2 bases lay in between. Germline V lookup: CDR1 SNHLY, CDR2 FYNNEI. CDR3 length equals 11 residues. The CDR3 DNA reads TGTGCCAGCAGTTACACAGATACGCAGTATTTT. Its protein product is CASSYTDTQYF.

On this clone: Other DNA sequences in the sample encode the same CDR3. V is TRBV5-1 and J is TRBJ2-2; either TRBD1 or TRBD2 may supply D (6 bases each). CDR3 size: 16 residues. Trimming removed 0 bases at V and 0 bases at J, with 9 bases between. Germline V gene data show CDR1 as SGHRS and CDR2 as YFSETQ. In DNA, the CDR3 is TGCGCCAGCAGCTTGGTGGGGGGCGCGAACACCGGGGAGCTGTTTTTT. Protein product: CASSLVGGANTGELFF.

The chain has TRBV7-3 and TRBJ2-2; TRBD2 matches 14 bases. This CDR3 comprises 16 residues. Per germline, CDR1 SGHTA and CDR2 FQGTGA. Trimming cost V 4 bases and J 4 bases; bases outside gene matches: 2. CDR3 DNA sequence: TGTGCCAGCAGCTCGGGACTAGCGGGAGCCACCGGGGAGCTGTTTTTT. Encoded protein: CASSSGLAGATGELFF.

This clone was seen a few times. The chain recombines TRBV7-8 with TRBJ2-5; D gene ambiguous. The CDR3 totals 14 residues. The V gene's germline CDR1 is SGHVS and CDR2 FQNEAQ. V was shortened by 5 bases and J by 0 bases, with 10 bases between the two germline ends. The CDR3 loop is CASSRTANQETQYF. The CDR3 region has the DNA TGTGCCAGCAGCCGAACAGCAAACCAAGAGACCCAGTACTTC.

This clone was counted only a few times. The J gene is TRBJ2-3, the V gene TRBV29-1, with D perhaps matching TRBD2 (5 bases). The CDR3 has 12 amino acids. Trimming removed 7 bases from V and 2 bases from J, with 10 bases in between. The germline V gene encodes CDR1 SQVTM and CDR2 ANQGSEA. CDR3 amino acids: CSARGYTDTQYF. The CDR3, as DNA: TGCAGCGCCCGGGGATACACAGATACGCAGTATTTT.

This clone was observed a single time. This chain connects TRBV6-5 to TRBJ2-7, with D possibly TRBD1 on 6 matching bases. Germline lookup yields CDR1 MNHEY and CDR2 SVGAGI. CDR3 length: 15 residues. V lost 0 bases to trimming and J lost 6 bases, with 15 bases between them. The CDR3 loop reads CASSYSTLGAGEQYF. The CDR3 DNA reads as TGTGCCAGCAGTTACTCGACTCTGGGGGCTGGCGAGCAGTACTTC.

There are a few counts of this clone. This sample also contains other DNA sequences that code for the same CDR3. V gene TRBV30 combines with J gene TRBJ1-4, with D perhaps matching TRBD1 (6 bases). This CDR3 region has 13 residues. The V and J ends lost 4 bases and 6 bases respectively, with 12 bases between them. Germline CDR1 GTSNPN, CDR2 SVGIG (reference sequence). In nucleotides, the CDR3 is TGTGCCTGGACGAGGGCAGGGGATGAAAAACTGTTTTTT. It encodes CAWTRAGDEKLFF.

The rearrangement links TRBV5-1 to TRBJ2-4; 7 positions agree with TRBD1. V lost 1 base to trimming and J lost 8 bases; unmatched junction nucleotides: 9. From germline, CDR1 is SGHRS and CDR2 YFSETQ. The CDR3 runs 15 residues. The DNA of the CDR3 is TGCGCCAGCAGCTTGACGGACAGGAAAATAGACATTCAGTACTTC. This translates into CASSLTDRKIDIQYF.

The chain employs TRBV7-2 and TRBJ1-2; a weak D match, TRBD1 (5 bases). V lost 3 bases, J lost 4 bases, and 6 bases lay in between. The CDR3 contains 12 residues. In germline, CDR1 is SGHTA, CDR2 FQGNSA. The CDR3 region is CASSFRGYGYTF. As DNA, the CDR3 is TGTGCCAGCAGCTTTAGGGGCTATGGCTACACCTTC.

About this clone itself: Germline and junction disagree at one end, which may indicate a read error. This rearrangement joins TRBV29-1 to TRBJ1-2; 9 positions agree with TRBD1. The CDR3 extends over 14 amino acids. Germline V gene lookup returns CDR1 SQVTM and CDR2 ANQGSEA. The CDR3 region has the DNA TGCAGCGTCGAAGACAGGGGGTTGGGCTATGGCTACACCTTC. It yields the protein CSVEDRGLGYGYTF.

V usage is TRBV28 and J usage is TRBJ1-4; 7 nucleotides align to TRBD1. CDR3 length: 16 residues. Germline lookup yields CDR1 MDHEN and CDR2 SYDVKM. V trimming: 7 bases; J trimming: 0 bases; junction bases outside the gene matches: 8. CDR3 region: CASTQPQGATNEKLFF. The CDR3 DNA reads as TGTGCCAGCACCCAACCCCAGGGGGCAACTAATGAAAAACTGTTTTTT.

This clone appeared once. The chain has TRBV4-1 and TRBJ1-6, with 7 bases that match TRBD1. Losses at the gene ends were 1 base for V and 13 bases for J; bases not matched to a gene: 13. CDR1 MGHRA and CDR2 YSYEKL come from the germline V gene. This CDR3 region has 16 residues. The CDR3 sequence is CASSQAEQGIAGPLHF. As DNA, the CDR3 is TGCGCCAGCAGCCAAGCCGAACAGGGGATCGCGGGCCCCCTCCACTTT.

The V call is TRBV2, the J call TRBJ1-5; D is unclear. From germline, CDR1 is SNHLY and CDR2 FYNNEI. The V end was cut by 5 bases, the J end by 4 bases, with 9 bases between. The CDR3 consists of 13 residues. Written as DNA, the CDR3 is TGTGCCAGCAGTCCACACGCAAATCAGCCCCAGCATTTT. As protein: CASSPHANQPQHF.

The V gene is TRBV11-3, the J gene TRBJ2-4, with TRBD1 identical over 9 bases. Germline V gives CDR1 SGHNT, CDR2 YENEEA. CDR3 length equals 18 residues. J was trimmed by 0 bases and V by 5 bases; bases with no gene match: 11. In DNA, the CDR3 is TGTGCCAGCAGCCCCGGGACAGGGAAAACTCTAGCCAAAAACATTCAGTACTTC. Protein product: CASSPGTGKTLAKNIQYF.

The table lists this clone with many counts. The same CDR3 arises from other DNA sequences in this sample as well. The rearrangement links TRBV28 to TRBJ1-4; D is undetermined. This CDR3 has 14 residues. The germline V gene has CDR1 MDHEN and CDR2 SYDVKM. V was trimmed by 6 bases and J by 0 bases, leaving 8 bases between them. CDR3 coding DNA: TGTGCCAGCAGCCAGGCTGCAACTAATGAAAAACTGTTTTTT. It translates to CASSQAATNEKLFF.

The chain combines TRBV7-2 with TRBJ2-7, with 8 positions matching TRBD1. Looked up from germline, CDR1 is SGHTA and CDR2 is FQGNSA. V shed 5 bases and J 0 bases; nucleotides not matched to a gene: 3. The CDR3 runs 14 residues. The DNA for the CDR3 is TGTGCCAGCAGCCCGGACAGGGTCTCCTACGAGCAGTACTTC. This translates into CASSPDRVSYEQYF. Supplemented by reference TRBV7-2 and TRBJ2-7, the full variable domain reads GAGVSQSPSNKVTEKGKDVELRCDPISGHTALYWYRQSLGQGLEFLIYFQGNSAPDKSGLPSDRFSAERTGGSVSTLTIQRTQQEDSAVYLCASSPDRVSYEQYFGPGTRLTVT.

The genes are TRBV27 and TRBJ1-2, with D perhaps matching TRBD1 (6 bases). Germline lookup yields CDR1 MNHEY and CDR2 SMNVEV (reference sequence). The V end lost 1 base, the J end lost 2 bases, and 8 bases lay between the germline ends. The CDR3 is 14 amino acids. CDR3 in DNA: TGTGCCAGCAGTTTATTGGGGGCCAACTATGGCTACACCTTC. Translating gives CASSLLGANYGYTF.

The V gene is TRBV6-5, the J gene TRBJ2-2; TRBD2 is a possible D gene (6 bases). The CDR3 sequence is 15 residues long. CDR1 MNHEY and CDR2 SVGAGI come from the germline V gene. The V end was cut by 4 bases, the J end by 5 bases, with 14 bases between. The chain's CDR3 is CASSLVTGATGELFF. The CDR3 coding sequence is TGTGCCAGCAGTTTAGTTACGGGAGCAACCGGGGAGCTGTTTTTT.

The sample holds one count of this clone. The chain links TRBV28 to TRBJ2-2; 7 bases map to TRBD1. CDR1 MDHEN and CDR2 SYDVKM come from the germline V gene. V gave up 5 bases and J gave up 9 bases; unmatched junction bases: 15. This CDR3 contains 16 residues. CDR3 nucleotides: TGTGCCAGCAGTCTAACAGGGGATTGGGATCGGCGGGAGCTGTTTTTT. This gives the protein CASSLTGDWDRRELFF. Full variable domain (outside the CDR3, taken from reference TRBV28 and TRBJ2-2): DVKVTQSSRYLVKRTGEKVFLECVQDMDHENMFWYRQDPGLGLRLIYFSYDVKMKEKGDIPEGYSVSREKKERFSLILESASTNQTSMYLCASSLTGDWDRRELFFGEGSRLTVL.

About this clone itself: Other nucleotide sequences from this sample produce the same CDR3. The chain combines TRBV28 with TRBJ2-7, with D unresolved. There are 12 residues in the CDR3. Trimming removed 6 bases from V and 4 bases from J, with 10 bases in between. CDR1 MDHEN and CDR2 SYDVKM come from the germline V gene. The CDR3 spells CASSLLGYEQYF. The CDR3 region has the DNA TGTGCCAGCAGCTTACTGGGATACGAGCAGTACTTC.